One and the same sample provided the 18 T cell receptor beta chains below, sequenced in a study of blood T cell repertoires in COVID-19. Profiled with immunoSEQ multiplex PCR; TCRdb holds only in-frame clones, not every one. Altogether fewer than 300,000 clones are present, about 80% being singletons, with the ten largest covering 3.3%. Sequences were obtained from peripheral blood. The receptors stem from a woman aged 80 or over with acute or convalescent COVID-19.

V and J are TRBV18 and TRBJ2-5; D is perhaps TRBD1 (5 bases). There are 13 residues in the CDR3. The germline gives CDR1 KGHSH, CDR2 LQKENI. V lost 1 base, J lost 5 bases, and 8 bases lay in between. Written as DNA, the CDR3 is TGTGCCAGCTCACCACGACAGTCGGAGACCCAGTACTTC. This translates into CASSPRQSETQYF.

The gene calls are TRBV25-1 and TRBJ1-2; TRBD1 matches at 9 bases. The CDR3 runs 16 residues. The V gene's germline CDR1 is MGHDK and CDR2 SYGVNS. V was clipped by 2 bases and J by 5 bases; unmatched bases: 9. CDR3 in amino acids: CASSEGDRTGEYGYTF. Written as DNA, the CDR3 is TGTGCCAGCAGTGAAGGTGATCGGACAGGGGAATATGGCTACACCTTC.

The chain combines TRBV21-1 with TRBJ2-7; TRBD2 reflects the table's D call only, with no check against the DNA. TRBV21-1 is designated a pseudogene. This CDR3 region has 16 residues. CDR3 bases: TGTGCCAGCAGCATTCGGGCCGAGCGGTACCCCTACGAGCAGTACTTC. Protein product: CASSIRAERYPYEQYF.

The chain employs TRBV5-1 and TRBJ2-5, with TRBD1 identical over 9 bases. Germline-derived CDR1 and CDR2 are SGHRS and YFSETQ. The CDR3 is made up of 15 amino acids. Trimming cost V 4 bases and J 4 bases; bases outside gene matches: 8. In DNA form, the CDR3 reads TGCGCCAGCAGCATAGACAGGGGGTCGGGAGAGACCCAGTACTTC. This codes for CASSIDRGSGETQYF.

The chain carries TRBV6-5 and TRBJ1-2; 9 nucleotides match TRBD1. The CDR3 is 15 amino acids. V shed 6 bases, J shed 1 base, and the junction held 6 bases outside the gene matches. CDR1 and CDR2 (germline): MNHEY, SVGAGI. Written as DNA, the CDR3 is TGTGCCAGCAGCCCGACGACAGGGGGTAACTATGGCTACACCTTC. The encoded protein is CASSPTTGGNYGYTF.

The rearrangement uses TRBV7-2 and TRBJ1-4; weak D call: TRBD1 (5 bases). V was pared by 1 base and J by 5 bases, with 8 bases between. The CDR3 runs 14 residues. Germline CDR1 is SGHTA and CDR2 is FQGNSA. The CDR3 region is CASSLGRGNEKLFF. The CDR3, as DNA: TGTGCCAGCAGCTTAGGCCGGGGGAATGAAAAACTGTTTTTT.

CDR3 nucleotide sequence: TGTGCCAGCAGTTACCAGGAAGTCAGCTACGAGCAGTACTTC. Protein: CASSYQEVSYEQYF. The J gene is TRBJ2-7, the V gene TRBV6-5; D unclear. Germline CDR1 reads MNHEY; CDR2 reads SVGAGI. Between the trimmed V and J ends, which lost 2 bases and 3 bases, there was a span of 11 bases. The CDR3 covers 14 residues.

This rearrangement joins TRBV28 to TRBJ1-3; D is ambiguous. This CDR3 has 14 residues. The germline V gene encodes CDR1 MDHEN and CDR2 SYDVKM. Trimming cost V 7 bases and J 1 base, with 11 bases left between them. The CDR3 region has the DNA TGTGCCAGCACCGAGGAAACGTCTGGAAACACCATATATTTT. It yields the protein CASTEETSGNTIYF. Looking up the rest from reference TRBV28 and TRBJ1-3 gives the full variable domain: DVKVTQSSRYLVKRTGEKVFLECVQDMDHENMFWYRQDPGLGLRLIYFSYDVKMKEKGDIPEGYSVSREKKERFSLILESASTNQTSMYLCASTEETSGNTIYFGEGSWLTVV.

The rearrangement uses TRBV4-1 and TRBJ2-3; 8 bases align to TRBD1. The CDR3 runs to 16 residues. The trim removed 2 bases at V and 1 base at J, leaving 5 bases unmatched. Germline values: CDR1 MGHRA, CDR2 YSYEKL. The DNA of the CDR3 is TGCGCCAGCAGCCAATCGTCGGGACAGGGCACAGATACGCAGTATTTT. Translation gives CASSQSSGQGTDTQYF.

The chain is built from TRBV9 and TRBJ1-2; no clear D. Germline-derived CDR1 and CDR2 are SGDLS and YYNGEE. This CDR3 has 15 amino acids. Trimming took off 2 bases at V and 2 bases at J, with 13 bases between the two ends. The CDR3 loop reads CASSVQAETNYGYTF. In nucleotides, the CDR3 is TGTGCCAGCAGCGTCCAGGCTGAGACCAACTATGGCTACACCTTC.

This chain uses TRBV5-1 with TRBJ1-2; the match to TRBD1 covers 7 bases. CDR1 is SGHRS, CDR2 YFSETQ, per germline. The CDR3 covers 14 residues. The trim removed 2 bases at V and 2 bases at J, leaving 3 bases unmatched. CDR3 region: CASSFGTVNYGYTF. CDR3 sequence (DNA): TGCGCCAGCAGCTTCGGGACAGTAAACTATGGCTACACCTTC.

This clone came up a few times. V gene TRBV10-1 combines with J gene TRBJ2-1; no clear D. Trimming took off 10 bases at V and 0 bases at J, with 19 bases between the two ends. This CDR3 region has 16 residues. Germline V gene lookup returns CDR1 WNHNN and CDR2 SYGVQD (reference sequence). CDR3 coding DNA: TGCGCCACCAATTTTATGGGCACGAGCTCCTACAATGAGCAGTTCTTC. Its translation is CATNFMGTSSYNEQFF.

Concerning this clone: This CDR3 is also generated by other DNA sequences in the sample. The V gene is TRBV19, the J gene TRBJ2-4; D perhaps matches TRBD1 (5 bases). Trimming stripped 4 bases from V and 0 bases from J, with 10 bases between. Germline V gene sequence: CDR1 LNHDA, CDR2 SQIVND (reference sequence). The CDR3 runs 15 residues. CDR3 loop: CASSTGSLAKNIQYF. The CDR3 bases are TGTGCCAGTAGTACAGGGTCTCTAGCCAAAAACATTCAGTACTTC.

The chain carries TRBV5-6 and TRBJ2-7; 9 bases are shared with TRBD1. J was trimmed by 3 bases and V by 0 bases; bases with no gene match: 10. There are 17 residues in the CDR3. CDR1 is SGHDT and CDR2 is YYEEEE in the germline V gene. DNA for the CDR3: TGTGCCAGCAGCTTGGAACTTGACAGGGGGGAAGGCTACGAGCAGTACTTC. Translation: CASSLELDRGEGYEQYF.

The chain joins TRBV19 to TRBJ2-3; 11 bases are shared with TRBD1. The CDR3 runs 16 residues. With V trimmed by 7 bases and J by 4 bases, 10 bases remained unmatched. Looked up from germline, CDR1 is LNHDA and CDR2 is SQIVND (reference sequence). The CDR3 loop is CASTESGTGGSDTQYF. In DNA, the CDR3 is TGTGCCAGTACCGAGAGCGGGACAGGGGGTTCAGATACGCAGTATTTT.

This clone has at least ten counts. The CDR3 is CASSLGPGQGGQPQHF. CDR3 DNA sequence: TGCGCCAGCAGCTTAGGACCGGGACAGGGCGGTCAGCCCCAGCATTTT. The chain uses TRBV5-1 and TRBJ1-5; TRBD1 agrees at 9 bases. CDR1 is SGHRS and CDR2 is YFSETQ in the germline V gene. V shed 2 bases, J shed 6 bases, and the junction held 9 bases outside the gene matches. CDR3 size: 16 residues.

The chain links TRBV11-2 to TRBJ2-7; D is possibly TRBD1 (6 bases). V dropped 4 bases and J dropped 3 bases, with 13 bases sitting between them. The CDR3 length is 14 residues. The germline gives CDR1 SGHAT, CDR2 FQNNGV. The CDR3 sequence is CASSSQQGSYEQYF. For the CDR3, the DNA is TGTGCCAGCAGCTCCCAGCAGGGGAGCTACGAGCAGTACTTC.

The V gene is TRBV5-1, the J gene TRBJ1-1, with TRBD1 matching 7 bases. J lost 0 bases, V lost 4 bases, and 6 bases had no gene match. The germline CDR1 and CDR2 sequences are SGHRS and YFSETQ. The CDR3 totals 15 residues. CDR3 nucleotides: TGCGCCAGCAGCCCCGCAGGGGGGCTGAACACTGAAGCTTTCTTT. Its protein is CASSPAGGLNTEAFF.